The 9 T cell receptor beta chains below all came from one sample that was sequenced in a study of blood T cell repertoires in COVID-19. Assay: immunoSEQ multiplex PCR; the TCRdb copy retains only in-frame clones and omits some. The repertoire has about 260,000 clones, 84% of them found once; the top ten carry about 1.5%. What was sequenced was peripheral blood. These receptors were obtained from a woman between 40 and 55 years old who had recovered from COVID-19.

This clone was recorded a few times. The CDR3 sequence: CASTRQGGEKLFF. CDR3 nucleotides: TGTGCCAGCACCCGACAGGGGGGGGAAAAACTGTTTTTT. The chain uses TRBV21-1 and TRBJ1-4; the D segment call TRBD1 is taken from the table without a DNA check. TRBV21-1 is marked as a pseudogene. The CDR3 totals 13 residues.

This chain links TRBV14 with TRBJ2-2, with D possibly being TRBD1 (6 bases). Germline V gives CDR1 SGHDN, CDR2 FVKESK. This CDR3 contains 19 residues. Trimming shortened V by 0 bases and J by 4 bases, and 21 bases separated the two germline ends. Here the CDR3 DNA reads TGTGCCAGCAGCCAAGATCCTAAGTGGGGGCTCTGGAGCACCGGGGAGCTGTTTTTT. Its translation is CASSQDPKWGLWSTGELFF.

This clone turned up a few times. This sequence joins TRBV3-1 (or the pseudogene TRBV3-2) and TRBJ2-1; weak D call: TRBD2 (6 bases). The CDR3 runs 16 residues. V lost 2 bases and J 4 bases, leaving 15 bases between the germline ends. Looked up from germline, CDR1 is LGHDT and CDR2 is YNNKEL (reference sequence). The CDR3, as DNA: TGTGCCAGCAGCCAATCCCGGGGGTCAGGGTACAATGAGCAGTTCTTC. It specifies CASSQSRGSGYNEQFF.

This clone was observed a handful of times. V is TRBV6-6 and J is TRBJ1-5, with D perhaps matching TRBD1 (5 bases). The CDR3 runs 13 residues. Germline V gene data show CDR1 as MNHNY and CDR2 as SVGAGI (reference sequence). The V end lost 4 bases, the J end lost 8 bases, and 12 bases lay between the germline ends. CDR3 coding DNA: TGTGCCAGCAGTTCACCCGCCAGGGAGCCCCAGCATTTT. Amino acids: CASSSPAREPQHF.

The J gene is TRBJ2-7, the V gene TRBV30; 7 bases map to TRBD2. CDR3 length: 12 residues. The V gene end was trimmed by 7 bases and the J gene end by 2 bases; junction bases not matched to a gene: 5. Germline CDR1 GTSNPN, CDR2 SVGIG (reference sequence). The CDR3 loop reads CAFSGEPYEQYF. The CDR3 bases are TGTGCCTTCAGCGGGGAACCCTACGAGCAGTACTTC.

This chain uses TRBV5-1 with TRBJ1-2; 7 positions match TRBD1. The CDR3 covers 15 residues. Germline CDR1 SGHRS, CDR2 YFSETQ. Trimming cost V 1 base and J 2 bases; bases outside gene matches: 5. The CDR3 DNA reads TGCGCCAGCAGCTTGAGACAGGGTGGGAACTATGGCTACACCTTC. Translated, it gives CASSLRQGGNYGYTF.

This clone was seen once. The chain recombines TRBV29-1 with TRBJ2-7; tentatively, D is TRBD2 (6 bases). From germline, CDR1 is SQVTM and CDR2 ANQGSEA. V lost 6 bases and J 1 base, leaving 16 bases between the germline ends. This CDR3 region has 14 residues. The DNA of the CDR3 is TGCAGCGTGGGGGGAGTGGGATTATCCTACGAGCAGTACTTC. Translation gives CSVGGVGLSYEQYF.

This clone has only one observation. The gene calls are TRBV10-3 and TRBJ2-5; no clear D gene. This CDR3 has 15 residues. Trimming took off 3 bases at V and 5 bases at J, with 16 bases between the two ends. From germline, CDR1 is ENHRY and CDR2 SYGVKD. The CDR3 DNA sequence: TGTGCCATCAGTGAAAAAATGATTCCAGCGGAGACCCAGTACTTC. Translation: CAISEKMIPAETQYF.

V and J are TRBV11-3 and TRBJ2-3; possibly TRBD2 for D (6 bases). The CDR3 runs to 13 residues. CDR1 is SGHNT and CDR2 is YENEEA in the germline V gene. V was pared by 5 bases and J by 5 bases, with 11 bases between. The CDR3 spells CASSPHGGDTQYF. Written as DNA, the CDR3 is TGTGCCAGCAGCCCCCACGGGGGAGATACGCAGTATTTT.